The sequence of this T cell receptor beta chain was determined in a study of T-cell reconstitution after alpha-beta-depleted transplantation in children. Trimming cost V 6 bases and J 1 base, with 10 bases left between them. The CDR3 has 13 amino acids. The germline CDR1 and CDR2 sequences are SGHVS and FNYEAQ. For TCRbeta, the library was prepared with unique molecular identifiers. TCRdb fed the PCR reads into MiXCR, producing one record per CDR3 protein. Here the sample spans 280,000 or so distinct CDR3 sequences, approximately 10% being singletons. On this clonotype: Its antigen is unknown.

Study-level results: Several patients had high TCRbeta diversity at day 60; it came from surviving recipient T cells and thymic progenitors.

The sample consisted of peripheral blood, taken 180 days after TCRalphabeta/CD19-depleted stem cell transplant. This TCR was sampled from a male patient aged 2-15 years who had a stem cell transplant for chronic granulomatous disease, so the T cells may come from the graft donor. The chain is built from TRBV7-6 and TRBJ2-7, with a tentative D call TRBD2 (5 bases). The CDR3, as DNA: TGTGCCAGCAGTCCGGACTGGTCCTACGAGCAGTACTTC. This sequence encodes CASSPDWSYEQYF.